These 22 T cell receptor beta chains were sequenced from one sample in a study of cytomegalovirus exposure and HLA in healthy donors. Primers included in the PCR were 60 Vbeta and 13 Jbeta primers. Libraries were prepared by immunoSEQ multiplex PCR; TCRdb keeps only in-frame clonotypes and omits some of them. This table holds roughly 200,000 clones, more than 75% found once. Sequenced material: PBMCs. The source is a woman between 40 and 50 years old in good health and CMV-seronegative.

The gene calls are TRBV11-2 and TRBJ1-2; maybe TRBD1 (6 bases). V was trimmed by 5 bases and J by 6 bases, leaving 13 bases between them. The germline CDR1 and CDR2 sequences are SGHAT and FQNNGV. CDR3 length: 13 residues. CDR3 loop: CASSTAAGDGYTF. The DNA of the CDR3 is TGTGCCAGCAGCACGGCGGCAGGGGATGGCTACACCTTC.

The CDR3 loop is CASSYAASGFSGELFF. The CDR3 coding sequence is TGTGCCAGCAGTTACGCGGCTAGCGGTTTCTCCGGGGAGCTGTTTTTT. The chain uses TRBV6-5 and TRBJ2-2; 7 bases fit TRBD2. Losses at the gene ends were 2 bases for V and 6 bases for J; bases not matched to a gene: 9. The CDR3 is made up of 16 amino acids. Germline V lookup: CDR1 MNHEY, CDR2 SVGAGI.

J is TRBJ2-1 and V is TRBV10-3, with D perhaps TRBD2 (7 bases). From germline, CDR1 is ENHRY and CDR2 SYGVKD. V was trimmed by 8 bases and J by 6 bases, leaving 14 bases between them. The CDR3 is 13 residues long. This CDR3 is CAIRGAGLNEQFF. The CDR3, as DNA: TGTGCCATCCGGGGGGCGGGCCTCAATGAGCAGTTCTTC.

The chain is built from TRBV6-5 and TRBJ1-2; 11 bases line up with TRBD1. This CDR3 is 13 amino acids long. Germline V gene data show CDR1 as MNHEY and CDR2 as SVGAGI. V gave up 5 bases and J gave up 7 bases; unmatched junction bases: 3. CDR3 region: CASSGQGAGGYTF. CDR3 sequence (DNA): TGTGCCAGCAGTGGACAGGGGGCGGGTGGCTACACCTTC.

In this sample, this clone turned up once. CDR3 sequence reads: CAISEPGVREEQFF. The CDR3, as DNA: TGTGCCATCAGTGAGCCTGGGGTCCGGGAGGAGCAGTTCTTC. The rearrangement links TRBV10-3 to TRBJ2-1; possibly TRBD2 for D (6 bases). The CDR3 runs 14 residues. V lost 2 bases and J 10 bases, leaving 15 bases between the germline ends. Germline V gene sequence: CDR1 ENHRY, CDR2 SYGVKD.

V and J are TRBV27 and TRBJ2-1; 9 bases are a match to TRBD2. Germline CDR1 MNHEY, CDR2 SMNVEV (reference sequence). With V trimmed by 0 bases and J by 0 bases, 0 bases remained unmatched. CDR3 length equals 16 residues. The chain's CDR3 is CASSLSAGGSYNEQFF. Written as DNA, the CDR3 is TGTGCCAGCAGTTTATCAGCGGGGGGCTCCTACAATGAGCAGTTCTTC.

The rearrangement links TRBV5-1 to TRBJ2-7; 9 positions agree with TRBD1. Germline trimming cut 2 bases from V and 2 bases from J; bases unmatched to any gene: 5. The CDR3 extends over 15 amino acids. Germline assignment: CDR1 SGHRS and CDR2 YFSETQ. The DNA of the CDR3 is TGCGCCAGCAGCTTAGGGACAGGGATTCCCTACGAGCAGTACTTC. The encoded protein is CASSLGTGIPYEQYF.

This clone appeared once. One end of the junction fails to match germline, which may point to a read error. The chain recombines TRBV5-1 with TRBJ1-1; 12 positions match TRBD1. The germline gives CDR1 SGHRS, CDR2 YFSETQ. This CDR3 spans 13 amino acids. CDR3 in DNA: TGCACCAGCAGCATAGGGACAGGGGGCATGGCTTTCTTT. It translates to CTSSIGTGGMAFF.

The chain employs TRBV15 and TRBJ2-7; perhaps TRBD2 as D (5 bases). Trimming took 5 bases from V and 9 from J, leaving 17 bases between them. Per the germline V gene, CDR1 is LNHNV and CDR2 is YYDKDF (reference sequence). There are 13 residues in the CDR3. The CDR3 nucleotides read TGTGCCACCAGCGCCCGGGCACCCGGAGGGCAGTACTTC. Amino acid sequence: CATSARAPGGQYF. The variable domain in full, completed from reference TRBV15 and TRBJ2-7, reads DAMVIQNPRYQVTQFGKPVTLSCSQTLNHNVMYWYQQKSSQAPKLLFHYYDKDFNNEADTPDNFQSRRPNTSFCFLDIRSPGLGDTAMYLCATSARAPGGQYFGPGTRLTVT.

This chain connects TRBV28 to TRBJ2-7; unclear D gene. Germline CDR1 reads MDHEN; CDR2 reads SYDVKM. The CDR3 has 12 amino acids. Trimming removed 6 bases from V and 4 bases from J, with 10 bases in between. This CDR3 is CASRRESYEQYF. As DNA, the CDR3 is TGTGCCAGCAGGCGTGAGTCGTACGAGCAGTACTTC.

The chain combines TRBV4-1 with TRBJ2-3, with a weak D call TRBD2 (5 bases). Trimming cost V 1 base and J 5 bases, with 22 bases left between them. The CDR3 is 18 residues long. From germline, CDR1 is MGHRA and CDR2 YSYEKL. In DNA form, the CDR3 reads TGCGCCAGCAGCCAAGTAGTGGCCTTAGCGCGGTTAAAAGATACGCAGTATTTT. Amino acid sequence: CASSQVVALARLKDTQYF.

The chain is built from TRBV27 and TRBJ1-4, with 8 bases that match TRBD1. The CDR3 is 14 residues long. V shed 5 bases, J shed 8 bases, and the junction held 7 bases outside the gene matches. Germline V CDR1 and CDR2: MNHEY, SMNVEV (reference sequence). The CDR3: CASSQLRTGEKLFF. CDR3 DNA: TGTGCCAGCAGTCAACTCCGGACAGGGGAAAAACTGTTTTTT.

This chain links TRBV5-8 with TRBJ2-1; 9 bases agree with TRBD2. Germline trimming cut 1 base from V and 13 bases from J; bases unmatched to any gene: 12. The germline CDR1 and CDR2 sequences are SGHTS and YDEGEE. The CDR3 sequence is 15 residues long. Here the CDR3 DNA reads TGTGCCAGCAGCTTGTCTCCGGCGGGGGGGTTGATCCAGTTCTTC. Protein: CASSLSPAGGLIQFF.

The chain combines TRBV10-3 with TRBJ2-7; 9 bases map to TRBD2. The junction had 11 bases not matched to a gene; V was cut back by 5 bases and J by 0 bases. Germline loops: CDR1 ENHRY, CDR2 SYGVKD. The CDR3 covers 17 residues. The CDR3 sequence is CAISPSRGSGSSYEQYF. Here the CDR3 DNA reads TGTGCCATCAGTCCTAGTCGGGGTAGCGGGAGCTCCTACGAGCAGTACTTC.

The chain is built from TRBV6-5 and TRBJ1-2; 7 bases agree with TRBD1. The CDR3 covers 13 residues. CDR1 is MNHEY, CDR2 SVGAGI, per germline. V shed 6 bases and J 8 bases; nucleotides not matched to a gene: 9. The CDR3 DNA sequence: TGTGCCAGCAGGGAAAGGGGACAGATCGGCTACACCTTC. Encoded protein: CASRERGQIGYTF.

The V and J genes are TRBV19 and TRBJ2-1; 13 positions agree with TRBD2. V lost 5 bases, J lost 8 bases, and 6 bases stayed unmatched. This CDR3 is 15 amino acids long. The V gene's germline CDR1 is LNHDA and CDR2 SQIVND (reference sequence). The CDR3 DNA is TGTGCCAGTAGTTCCTGGACTAGCGGGAGTTATGAGCAGTTCTTC. Its translation: CASSSWTSGSYEQFF.

The chain carries TRBV30 and TRBJ2-2, with D unresolved. Trimming took 2 bases from V and 1 from J, leaving 5 bases between them. The germline V gene encodes CDR1 GTSNPN and CDR2 SVGIG (reference sequence). The CDR3 length is 13 residues. CDR3 bases: TGTGCCTGGAGTCCAGTGAACACCGGGGAGCTGTTTTTT. This translates into CAWSPVNTGELFF.

The rearrangement uses TRBV18 and TRBJ1-3; no reliable D call. The V gene lost 2 bases and the J gene lost 4 bases, with 12 bases spanning the gap. This CDR3 has 15 amino acids. The germline V gene has CDR1 KGHSH and CDR2 LQKENI. The CDR3 coding sequence is TGTGCCAGCTCACCAACTTCAGACACCGGAAACACCATATATTTT. This codes for CASSPTSDTGNTIYF.

This rearrangement joins TRBV4-1 to TRBJ2-1; D perhaps matches TRBD2 (6 bases). V shed 5 bases and J shed 8 bases, with 16 bases lying between them. Germline CDR1 reads MGHRA; CDR2 reads YSYEKL. This CDR3 comprises 14 residues. CDR3: CASSALFWEDEQFF. The DNA of the CDR3 is TGCGCCAGCAGCGCCCTTTTTTGGGAGGATGAGCAGTTCTTC.

This chain's CDR3 is CASSKGRGKFDGYTF. CDR3 sequence (DNA): TGTGCCAGCTCTAAGGGGAGGGGAAAGTTCGATGGCTACACCTTC. J is TRBJ1-2 and V is TRBV27, with D perhaps TRBD1 (5 bases). CDR3 length: 15 amino acids. With 8 bases removed from V and 6 bases from J, the gap between germline ends came to 22 bases. Germline V gene sequence: CDR1 MNHEY, CDR2 SMNVEV (reference sequence).

V gene TRBV19 combines with J gene TRBJ1-2; the match to TRBD1 covers 11 bases. CDR1 is LNHDA and CDR2 is SQIVND in the germline V gene (reference sequence). With V trimmed by 7 bases and J by 5 bases, 6 bases remained unmatched. The CDR3 spans 14 residues. Here the CDR3 DNA reads TGTGCCAGTACCTTTGGACAGGGGGCTTATGGCTACACCTTC. The encoded protein is CASTFGQGAYGYTF.

The J gene is TRBJ2-7, the V gene TRBV14, with a possible D match to TRBD2 (5 bases). V lost 4 bases and J 6 bases, leaving 10 bases between the germline ends. In germline, CDR1 is SGHDN, CDR2 FVKESK. This CDR3 comprises 12 residues. This chain's CDR3 is CASSPQAGEQYF. The CDR3 bases are TGTGCCAGCAGCCCCCAGGCGGGCGAGCAGTACTTC. The whole variable domain, filled in from reference TRBV14 and TRBJ2-7, reads EAGVTQFPSHSVIEKGQTVTLRCDPISGHDNLYWYRRVMGKEIKFLLHFVKESKQDESGMPNNRFLAERTGGTYSTLKVQPAELEDSGVYFCASSPQAGEQYFGPGTRLTVT.